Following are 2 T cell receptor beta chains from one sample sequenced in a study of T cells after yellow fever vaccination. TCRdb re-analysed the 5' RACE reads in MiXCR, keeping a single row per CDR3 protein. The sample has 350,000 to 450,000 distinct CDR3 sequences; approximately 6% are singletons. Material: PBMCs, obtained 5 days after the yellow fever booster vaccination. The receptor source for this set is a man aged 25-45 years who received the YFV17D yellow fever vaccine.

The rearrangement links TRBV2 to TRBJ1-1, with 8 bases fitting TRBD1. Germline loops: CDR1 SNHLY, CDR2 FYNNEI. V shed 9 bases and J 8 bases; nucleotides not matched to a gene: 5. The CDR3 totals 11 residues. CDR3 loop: CARTGADEAFF. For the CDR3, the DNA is TGTGCCAGGACAGGGGCGGACGAAGCTTTCTTT.

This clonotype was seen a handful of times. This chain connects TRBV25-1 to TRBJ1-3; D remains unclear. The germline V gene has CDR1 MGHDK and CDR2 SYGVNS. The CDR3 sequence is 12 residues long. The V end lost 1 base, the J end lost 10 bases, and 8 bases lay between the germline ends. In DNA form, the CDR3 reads TGTGCCAGCAGTGAATCCGGGTATACCATATATTTT. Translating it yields CASSESGYTIYF.